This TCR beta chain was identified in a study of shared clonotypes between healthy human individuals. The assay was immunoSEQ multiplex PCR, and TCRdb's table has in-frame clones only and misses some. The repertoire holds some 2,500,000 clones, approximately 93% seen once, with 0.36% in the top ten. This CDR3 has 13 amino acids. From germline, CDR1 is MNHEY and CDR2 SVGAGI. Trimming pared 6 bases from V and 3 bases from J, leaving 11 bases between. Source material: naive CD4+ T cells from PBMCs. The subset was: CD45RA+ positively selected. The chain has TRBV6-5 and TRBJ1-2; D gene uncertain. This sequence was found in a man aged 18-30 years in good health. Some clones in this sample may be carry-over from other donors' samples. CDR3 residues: CASRASKDYGYTF. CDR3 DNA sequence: TGTGCCAGCAGGGCCAGCAAGGACTATGGCTACACCTTC.